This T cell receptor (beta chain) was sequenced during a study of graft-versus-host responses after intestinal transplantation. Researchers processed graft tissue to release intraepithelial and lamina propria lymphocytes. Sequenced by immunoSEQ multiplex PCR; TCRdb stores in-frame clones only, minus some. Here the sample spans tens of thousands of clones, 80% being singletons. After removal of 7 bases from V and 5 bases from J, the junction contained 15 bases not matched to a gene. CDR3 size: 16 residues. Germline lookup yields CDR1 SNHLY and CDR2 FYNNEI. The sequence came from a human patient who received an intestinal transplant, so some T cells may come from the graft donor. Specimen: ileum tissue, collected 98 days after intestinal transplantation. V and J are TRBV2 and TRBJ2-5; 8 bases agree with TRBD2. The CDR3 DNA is TGTGCCAGCAATCCTTTTTTGGCGGGGGGCCCGGAGACCCAGTACTTC. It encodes CASNPFLAGGPETQYF.